This TCR beta chain was recovered during a study of CD8+ T cells in alopecia areata. Study context: Treated individuals took tofacitinib by mouth, 5 to 10 mg twice daily. Patients took tofacitinib for 6 to 18 months, followed by 6 drug-free months.

This CDR3 region has 15 residues. The V and J ends lost 4 bases and 2 bases respectively, with 15 bases between them. Extraction and reverse transcription of RNA yielded cDNA as the sequencing template. The assay was immunoSEQ multiplex PCR, and TCRdb's table has in-frame clones only and misses some. The table lists 90,000 to 100,000 clones, roughly two fifths of them singletons. The sequencing input was CD4+ T cells sorted from blood. The sequence came from a human donor with alopecia areata. This chain links TRBV23-1 with TRBJ2-7; D is perhaps TRBD1 or TRBD2 (5 bases each). TRBV23-1 is an ORF, and what it does is uncertain. The CDR3 region is CASSPPRDGPYEQYF. The CDR3 DNA follows: TGCGCCAGCAGTCCTCCCCGGGACGGCCCCTACGAGCAGTACTTC.